This T cell receptor (beta chain) was sequenced for a study of control samples from healthy donors and cancer patients. Profiling relied on immunoSEQ multiplex PCR, and the TCRdb table lists in-frame clones only, not all of them. The sample contains 120,000 or so clones, 91% of which appear only once. The germline V gene encodes CDR1 MNHEY and CDR2 SMNVEV (reference sequence). V gave up 6 bases and J gave up 6 bases; unmatched junction bases: 4. This CDR3 contains 13 residues. Source material: blood. The chain joins TRBV27 to TRBJ2-4, with 8 bases fitting TRBD1. The sequence was collected from a woman between 18 and 29 years old in good health. DNA of the CDR3: TGTGCCAGCAGAGGACAGGGTCCAAACATTCAGTACTTC. Residues: CASRGQGPNIQYF.